Following are 9 T cell receptor beta chains from one sample sequenced in a study of shared clonotypes between healthy human individuals. The protocol was immunoSEQ multiplex PCR, while the TCRdb copy is restricted to in-frame clones and leaves out a portion. This repertoire shows under 1,100,000 clones, approximately 70% found once; its top ten account for about 1.5%. Source material: memory CD4+ T cells sorted from blood. Noted subset: CD45RA-negative fraction. Receptors originate from a man aged 18 to 29 in good health.

This clone turned up a few times. This sequence joins TRBV5-1 and TRBJ2-7, with D perhaps TRBD2 (6 bases). Germline V gives CDR1 SGHRS, CDR2 YFSETQ. Between the trimmed V and J ends, which lost 4 bases and 4 bases, there was a span of 12 bases. The CDR3 spans 13 residues. In nucleotides, the CDR3 is TGCGCCAGCAGCGGGGGGAACGGGTACGAGCAGTACTTC. Translating it yields CASSGGNGYEQYF.

The chain carries TRBV9 and TRBJ2-1, with TRBD2 matching over 8 bases. The CDR3 loop spans 15 amino acids. Unmatched junction bases numbered 8, after V lost 3 bases and J lost 6 bases. CDR1 and CDR2 (germline): SGDLS, YYNGEE. The CDR3 region has the DNA TGTGCCAGCAGCGCGGGACTAGGCGGGGTCAATGAGCAGTTCTTC. This translates into CASSAGLGGVNEQFF.

V usage is TRBV5-4 and J usage is TRBJ1-2; no reliable D call. Trimming shortened V by 0 bases and J by 5 bases, and 5 bases separated the two germline ends. CDR3 length equals 12 residues. The germline gives CDR1 SGHNT, CDR2 YYREEE (reference sequence). CDR3: CASSLEAYGYTF. DNA for the CDR3: TGTGCCAGCAGCTTGGAGGCATATGGCTACACCTTC.

The rearrangement links TRBV6-5 to TRBJ2-1; TRBD2 agrees at 7 bases. CDR3 size: 16 residues. Germline V gives CDR1 MNHEY, CDR2 SVGAGI. Trimming at V came to 0 bases and at J to 5 bases, leaving 7 bases not matched to a gene. CDR3 nucleotides: TGTGCCAGCAGTTACTCGGGCGGGAGCGGCAACAATGAGCAGTTCTTC. Translated: CASSYSGGSGNNEQFF.

The chain carries TRBV11-1 and TRBJ2-1; 9 bases fit TRBD1. The V gene's germline CDR1 is SGHAT and CDR2 FQDESV (reference sequence). This CDR3 is built from 15 residues. Trimming at V came to 5 bases and at J to 7 bases, leaving 9 bases not matched to a gene. This CDR3 is CASSLSRTGVNEQFF. The CDR3 DNA reads as TGTGCCAGCAGCCTCTCCAGGACAGGGGTGAATGAGCAGTTCTTC.

This sequence joins TRBV14 and TRBJ1-6, with 11 nucleotides matching TRBD1. In germline, CDR1 is SGHDN, CDR2 FVKESK. The CDR3 sequence is 18 residues long. V lost 4 bases and J lost 1; bases outside the gene matches: 6. CDR3 sequence reads: CASSRGQGANSYNSPLHF. DNA of the CDR3: TGTGCCAGCAGCCGCGGACAGGGGGCAAATTCCTATAATTCACCCCTCCACTTT.

The gene calls are TRBV28 and TRBJ1-2; TRBD1 matches 8 bases. The CDR3 sequence is 14 residues long. CDR1 is MDHEN and CDR2 is SYDVKM in the germline V gene. As DNA, the CDR3 is TGTGCGACAGGGGCCCGTTCGGTGACTTATGGCTACACCTTC. Its protein is CATGARSVTYGYTF.

The chain combines TRBV5-1 with TRBJ2-3; D might be TRBD1 (6 bases). V was clipped by 4 bases and J by 10 bases, with 10 bases between them. CDR1 and CDR2 from the germline V gene are SGHRS and YFSETQ. This CDR3 has 11 residues. The DNA of the CDR3 is TGCGCCAGCAGCCTAGGGGGAGCGCAGTATTTT. This translates into CASSLGGAQYF.

Only one count was recorded for this clone. V and J are TRBV7-2 and TRBJ1-3; D is unclear. Trimming removed 2 bases at V and 7 bases at J, with 9 bases between. The length of the CDR3 is 13 residues. Germline-derived CDR1 and CDR2 are SGHTA and FQGNSA. The CDR3 region is CASSLSQENTIYF. Written as DNA, the CDR3 is TGTGCCAGCAGCTTATCCCAGGAGAACACCATATATTTT.